This note documents a single T cell receptor (beta chain) sequence. The target antigen is unknown. The data were taken from a study of cytomegalovirus exposure and HLA in healthy donors. On the study more broadly: The roughly 120 million unique TCR beta sequences, from 150 million to 200 million T cells, were found by an earlier analysis. Within the Caucasian-associated ancestry cluster were around 80% of the roughly 400 genotyped donors.

The primer mix had 60 Vbeta and 13 Jbeta primers. Here immunoSEQ multiplex PCR was the method, and the copy in TCRdb shows in-frame clones only, minus some. The table lists more than 80,000 clones, around 64% of them singletons. Germline assignment: CDR1 MGHDK and CDR2 SYGVNS. This CDR3 has 16 residues. The V gene lost 2 bases and the J gene lost 5 bases, with 18 bases spanning the gap. Study-wide results and limits: In presence/absence analyses, roughly uniform sequencing depth across donors was assumed. Reportedly, TCR beta sequences accurately predicted HLA-A and HLA-B alleles in most subjects.

This receptor was obtained from a man in his 60s in good health and CMV-seronegative. The V call is TRBV25-1, the J call TRBJ2-5; TRBD1 is a possible D gene (5 bases). The sample was PBMCs. The CDR3 coding sequence is TGTGCCAGCAGTGAACCCGAACAGGATTGGAGCGAGACCCAGTACTTC. Amino acids: CASSEPEQDWSETQYF.